This is a list of T cell receptor beta chains from one sample in a study of monozygotic twins with cystic fibrosis. Some clones are missing from TCRdb's copy, which holds only in-frame ones; the method was immunoSEQ multiplex PCR. The data contain 15,000 to 25,000 clones, about 90% of them singletons. Sequenced input: blood. The receptors were sampled from a girl aged 2 to 10 with cystic fibrosis. CDR3s include the opening cysteine and the closing phenylalanine or tryptophan. The order of the fields is D gene, J gene, V gene, clone size, CDR3 DNA, CDR3 protein. The D gene is left open where the match is weak. Clone size is shown for a subset of rows, as once, few, many or a class of expanded clone.

>-|TRBJ1-1|TRBV4-1|-
TGCGCCAGCAGCCAAGTGAATGGTAAACATTCTGAAGCTTTCTTT
CASSQVNGKHSEAFF
>TRBD1|TRBJ1-1|TRBV6-6|-
TGTGCCAGCAAGACGGGACAGCCGAACACTGAAGCTTTCTTT
CASKTGQPNTEAFF
>TRBD1|TRBJ1-2|TRBV6-1|once
TGTGCCAGCAGTGAAGGGACAGGCAAGGGCTACACCTTC
CASSEGTGKGYTF
>-|TRBJ1-5|TRBV19|-
TGTGCCAGTAGTATAGAAGGGGGACGCTCAGGCAATCAGCCCCAGCATTTT
CASSIEGGRSGNQPQHF
>-|TRBJ2-5|TRBV2|-
TGTGCCAGCACCCCAGGACTGGGGCAAGAGACCCAGTACTTC
CASTPGLGQETQYF
>-|TRBJ1-2|TRBV5-1|-
TGCGCCAGCAGCTTGACAACGGGCTATGGCTACACCTTC
CASSLTTGYGYTF
>-|TRBJ1-1|TRBV20-1|-
TGCAGTGCTAGACGGACTGAAGCTTTCTTT
CSARRTEAFF
>TRBD1|TRBJ2-5|TRBV10-3|-
TGTGCCATCGCATCCGGGACAGGGGGCGCCGAGACCCAGTACTTC
CAIASGTGGAETQYF
>-|TRBJ2-7|TRBV20-1|-
TGCAGTGCTCTCCACAGGCTGGCGTCGTACTTC
CSALHRLASYF
>-|TRBJ1-2|TRBV20-1|-
TGCAGTGCCCAGGGAAACTATGGCTACACCTTC
CSAQGNYGYTF
>-|TRBJ2-6|TRBV27|-
TGTGCCAGCAGTCCCTTCCCCGGGCGCTCTGGGGCCAACGTCCTGACTTTC
CASSPFPGRSGANVLTF
>-|TRBJ2-2|TRBV2|-
TGTGCCAGCAGTGAAGTGGGAGACGCCGGGGAGCTGTTTTTT
CASSEVGDAGELFF
>-|TRBJ2-7|TRBV6-1|-
TGTGCCAGCAGTCGAGCTCGACAGGGAGGGTACGAGCAGTACTTC
CASSRARQGGYEQYF
>TRBD1|TRBJ2-7|TRBV4-2|-
TGTGCCAGCAGCCCAAGGACAGGGGAAGGCTACGAGCAGTACTTC
CASSPRTGEGYEQYF
>TRBD1|TRBJ2-5|TRBV5-1|-
TGCGCCAGCAGCTTGGAGGGACAGGACCAAGAGACCCAGTACTTC
CASSLEGQDQETQYF
>-|TRBJ1-6|TRBV27|-
TGTGCCAGCAGTTTTAGGGGCAGTAACCTCCCAGGCTCCTATAATTCACCCCTCCACTTT
CASSFRGSNLPGSYNSPLHF
>TRBD1|TRBJ1-1|TRBV5-1|-
TGCGCCAGCAGCTTGGCCCCACAGGGGCCCATGGACACTGAAGCTTTCTTT
CASSLAPQGPMDTEAFF
>TRBD1|TRBJ2-7|TRBV28|-
TGTGCCAGCAGTTTGGGCTTCAGGACAGGGGGAACCTACGAGCAGTACTTC
CASSLGFRTGGTYEQYF
>TRBD1|TRBJ1-3|TRBV7-9|few
TGTGCCAGCAGCTCGGACAGGGGGCCTGGAAACACCATATATTTT
CASSSDRGPGNTIYF
>TRBD1|TRBJ1-2|TRBV6-5|few
TGTGCCAGCAGCCGCGACAGGGACGTCTATGGCTACACCTTC
CASSRDRDVYGYTF